What follows are 25 T cell receptor beta chains derived from one specimen sequenced in a study of cytomegalovirus exposure and HLA in healthy donors. The PCR made use of 60 Vbeta and 13 Jbeta primers. Repertoires were generated with immunoSEQ multiplex PCR, while TCRdb's copy carries only in-frame clones and drops some. Of fewer than 250,000 clones listed, roughly 80% were seen once; the top ten hold 2.1%. The sequencing input was PBMCs. Receptors were obtained from a woman in her 30s in good health and CMV-seropositive.

The rearrangement uses TRBV30 and TRBJ2-7; D gene ambiguous. V lost 1 base and J lost 2, with 6 bases in between. The CDR3 has 12 amino acids. CDR1 is GTSNPN, CDR2 SVGIG, per germline (reference sequence). The CDR3 region has the DNA TGTGCCTGGAGTGCTCTAGCCTACGAGCAGTACTTC. Translation gives CAWSALAYEQYF.

V is TRBV11-2 and J is TRBJ2-5; 7 bases are a match to TRBD2. The CDR3 has 13 residues. The J segment lost 8 bases and the V segment lost 4 bases, leaving 7 bases of the junction unmatched. Per the germline V gene, CDR1 is SGHAT and CDR2 is FQNNGV. CDR3 sequence (DNA): TGTGCCAGCAGCTCTGGGAGGGCCAATACCCAGTACTTC. Its protein is CASSSGRANTQYF. Using reference TRBV11-2 and TRBJ2-5 for the parts outside the CDR3, the full variable domain is EAGVAQSPRYKIIEKRQSVAFWCNPISGHATLYWYQQILGQGPKLLIQFQNNGVVDDSQLPKDRFSAERLKGVDSTLKIQPAKLEDSAVYLCASSSGRANTQYFGPGTRLLVL.

The V and J genes are TRBV10-3 and TRBJ1-1, with a weak D call TRBD1 (6 bases). CDR3 length equals 15 residues. Trimming removed 10 bases at V and 1 base at J, with 19 bases between. Germline CDR1 reads ENHRY; CDR2 reads SYGVKD. In DNA, the CDR3 is TGTGCCAGCGAGCAGGATGGGGGGGCGAACACTGAAGCTTTCTTT. Its translation is CASEQDGGANTEAFF.

The rearrangement uses TRBV29-1 and TRBJ2-5; D perhaps matches TRBD1 (6 bases). Germline V gene data show CDR1 as SQVTM and CDR2 as ANQGSEA. With 7 bases removed from V and 2 bases from J, the gap between germline ends came to 8 bases. CDR3 length: 11 amino acids. This CDR3 is CSGGQQETQYF. CDR3 coding DNA: TGCAGCGGGGGACAACAAGAGACCCAGTACTTC.

This chain joins TRBV7-9 and TRBJ2-7, with 9 bases lining up with TRBD2. The CDR3 is 17 amino acids. The germline gives CDR1 SEHNR, CDR2 FQNEAQ (reference sequence). Trimming took 3 bases from V and 1 from J; bases not matched to a gene: 10. CDR3 protein: CASSFRRSSGSSYEQYF. CDR3 coding DNA: TGTGCCAGCAGCTTTAGGCGGAGTAGCGGGAGTTCCTACGAGCAGTACTTC.

This clone was seen only once. The chain recombines TRBV27 with TRBJ2-7, with TRBD2 matching 10 bases. Losses at the gene ends were 6 bases for V and 0 bases for J; bases not matched to a gene: 11. From germline, CDR1 is MNHEY and CDR2 SMNVEV (reference sequence). This CDR3 is built from 17 residues. The CDR3 protein is CASSQSRTSGRSYEQYF. CDR3 nucleotides: TGTGCCAGCAGCCAATCCCGGACTAGCGGACGCTCCTACGAGCAGTACTTC.

The chain is built from TRBV4-1 and TRBJ1-2; 7 bases are shared with TRBD1. The V and J ends lost 3 bases and 2 bases, in that order; junction bases with no gene match: 3. Germline-derived CDR1 and CDR2 are MGHRA and YSYEKL. The CDR3 sequence is 14 residues long. CDR3 region: CASSQLGQNYGYTF. The CDR3 region has the DNA TGCGCCAGCAGCCAGCTGGGACAGAACTATGGCTACACCTTC.

The chain is built from TRBV5-1 and TRBJ2-2, with 8 bases matching TRBD1. There are 15 residues in the CDR3. The V gene end was trimmed by 4 bases and the J gene end by 6 bases; junction bases not matched to a gene: 8. Germline CDR1 is SGHRS and CDR2 is YFSETQ. The CDR3 sequence: CASSPWTGTAGELFF. The CDR3 bases are TGCGCCAGCAGCCCTTGGACAGGGACGGCCGGGGAGCTGTTTTTT.

The chain joins TRBV4-1 to TRBJ2-5; D perhaps matches TRBD2 (5 bases). There are 14 residues in the CDR3. With 1 base removed from V and 5 bases from J, the gap between germline ends came to 11 bases. CDR1 is MGHRA and CDR2 is YSYEKL in the germline V gene. The CDR3 here is CASSQGGELETQYF. The DNA of the CDR3 is TGCGCCAGCAGCCAAGGGGGAGAGTTGGAGACCCAGTACTTC.

A few counts support this clone. The chain links TRBV29-1 to TRBJ2-5; 12 bases match TRBD2. This CDR3 is built from 15 residues. After removal of 3 bases from V and 3 bases from J, the junction contained 5 bases not matched to a gene. The germline gives CDR1 SQVTM, CDR2 ANQGSEA. CDR3 nucleotides: TGCAGCGTTGAGGGTCGGACTAGCGGGAAAGAGACCCAGTACTTC. As protein: CSVEGRTSGKETQYF.

The chain couples TRBV27 to TRBJ2-5, with 9 bases aligning to TRBD1. The CDR3 runs 14 residues. V trimming: 2 bases; J trimming: 7 bases; junction bases outside the gene matches: 5. The V gene's germline CDR1 is MNHEY and CDR2 SMNVEV (reference sequence). The CDR3 here is CASSLGTGLRTQYF. In DNA form, the CDR3 reads TGTGCCAGCAGTTTAGGGACAGGGTTGAGGACCCAGTACTTC.

The chain employs TRBV7-9 and TRBJ2-2, with D perhaps TRBD1 (5 bases). This CDR3 contains 18 residues. The germline V gene encodes CDR1 SEHNR and CDR2 FQNEAQ (reference sequence). Trimming took 2 bases from V and 7 from J, leaving 23 bases between them. The CDR3 DNA sequence: TGTGCCAGCAGCTTACGTGGGGCCCACCATGGAGTTGGCGGGGAGCTGTTTTTT. Translated: CASSLRGAHHGVGGELFF.

The chain has TRBV28 and TRBJ1-5; D unclear. Looked up from germline, CDR1 is MDHEN and CDR2 is SYDVKM. Trimming took 3 bases from V and 1 from J, leaving 10 bases between them. The CDR3 sequence is 15 residues long. CDR3 protein: CASSFVGGSNQPQHF. CDR3 in DNA: TGTGCCAGCAGTTTCGTTGGAGGCAGCAATCAGCCCCAGCATTTT. The whole variable domain, filled in from reference TRBV28 and TRBJ1-5, reads DVKVTQSSRYLVKRTGEKVFLECVQDMDHENMFWYRQDPGLGLRLIYFSYDVKMKEKGDIPEGYSVSREKKERFSLILESASTNQTSMYLCASSFVGGSNQPQHFGDGTRLSIL.

This clone was counted only a few times. J is TRBJ2-1 and V is TRBV5-6, with TRBD1 matching 7 bases. Germline V lookup: CDR1 SGHDT, CDR2 YYEEEE. V was clipped by 5 bases and J by 0 bases; unmatched bases: 5. The CDR3 covers 15 residues. CDR3: CASRRGQASYNEQFF. The CDR3 nucleotides read TGTGCCAGCAGAAGAGGACAGGCCTCCTACAATGAGCAGTTCTTC.

V is TRBV18 and J is TRBJ2-1; 11 nucleotides agree with TRBD2. V was clipped by 4 bases and J by 5 bases; unmatched bases: 7. The germline CDR1 and CDR2 sequences are KGHSH and LQKENI. The CDR3 is made up of 16 amino acids. CDR3 loop: CASSRAFSGGDNEQFF. The DNA of the CDR3 is TGTGCCAGCTCACGGGCGTTTAGCGGGGGGGACAATGAGCAGTTCTTC.

On this clone itself: A read error may account for a junction end that differs from germline. The V and J genes are TRBV11-2 and TRBJ2-1; 7 bases are a match to TRBD1. Germline V gene lookup returns CDR1 SGHAT and CDR2 FQNNGV. The CDR3 is 14 amino acids. The CDR3 DNA reads as TGTGCCGGCAGCTTAGCAGGGGGCTACAATGAGCAGTTCTTC. The encoded protein is CAGSLAGGYNEQFF.

V and J are TRBV7-3 and TRBJ2-3, with a weak D call TRBD2 (6 bases). Germline assignment: CDR1 SGHTA and CDR2 FQGTGA. The CDR3 spans 15 residues. V lost 3 bases and J lost 2, with 12 bases in between. CDR3 region: CASSLVSGFTDTQYF. The CDR3 DNA is TGTGCCAGCAGCTTGGTCAGCGGGTTCACAGATACGCAGTATTTT.

V gene TRBV19 combines with J gene TRBJ2-3; TRBD2 agrees at 10 bases. The CDR3 is 14 residues long. Looked up from germline, CDR1 is LNHDA and CDR2 is SQIVND (reference sequence). The J segment lost 2 bases and the V segment lost 6 bases, leaving 2 bases of the junction unmatched. CDR3 sequence: CASRLAGITDTQYF. The CDR3, as DNA: TGTGCCAGTAGACTAGCGGGAATCACAGATACGCAGTATTTT.

This rearrangement joins TRBV7-8 to TRBJ2-5; tentatively, D is TRBD1 (6 bases). In germline, CDR1 is SGHVS, CDR2 FQNEAQ. Trimming shortened V by 5 bases and J by 4 bases, and 11 bases separated the two germline ends. There are 13 residues in the CDR3. The CDR3 here is CASSDPGVETQYF. Here the CDR3 DNA reads TGTGCCAGCAGCGATCCAGGGGTAGAGACCCAGTACTTC.

V and J are TRBV9 and TRBJ1-1; D unresolved. CDR1 is SGDLS and CDR2 is YYNGEE in the germline V gene. V was clipped by 2 bases and J by 0 bases, with 5 bases between them. The CDR3 contains 13 residues. The CDR3 nucleotides read TGTGCCAGCAGCGTCTTAATGAACACTGAAGCTTTCTTT. Its protein is CASSVLMNTEAFF.

The chain combines TRBV5-6 with TRBJ2-5; 7 bases fit TRBD2. The V and J ends lost 2 bases and 5 bases, in that order; junction bases with no gene match: 6. The CDR3 covers 14 residues. Germline CDR1 SGHDT, CDR2 YYEEEE. CDR3: CASSFNYGRETQYF. DNA of the CDR3: TGTGCCAGCAGCTTTAATTACGGGAGGGAGACCCAGTACTTC.

The chain recombines TRBV28 with TRBJ1-1; tentatively, D is TRBD1 (5 bases). This CDR3 is 15 amino acids long. Germline lookup yields CDR1 MDHEN and CDR2 SYDVKM. V lost 9 bases to trimming and J lost 6 bases, with 23 bases between them. CDR3 region: CASISPPGYLAEAFF. In DNA form, the CDR3 reads TGTGCCAGTATCTCTCCTCCAGGGTATCTGGCTGAAGCTTTCTTT.

V usage is TRBV7-6 and J usage is TRBJ2-7; 7 positions match TRBD1. With 5 bases clipped from V and 0 bases from J, the junction kept 13 bases outside the gene matches. This CDR3 is built from 17 residues. Per the germline V gene, CDR1 is SGHVS and CDR2 is FNYEAQ. The CDR3 loop reads CASSPHTRGRGSYEQYF. The CDR3 DNA is TGTGCCAGCAGCCCACATACAAGGGGGCGAGGCTCCTACGAGCAGTACTTC. Variable domain in full (rest from reference TRBV7-6 and TRBJ2-7): GAGVSQSPRYKVTKRGQDVALRCDPISGHVSLYWYRQALGQGPEFLTYFNYEAQQDKSGLPNDRFSAERPEGSISTLTIQRTEQRDSAMYRCASSPHTRGRGSYEQYFGPGTRLTVT.

The chain combines TRBV14 with TRBJ2-1; 13 nucleotides line up with TRBD2. The germline V gene encodes CDR1 SGHDN and CDR2 FVKESK. This CDR3 has 17 residues. J lost 4 bases, V lost 5 bases, and 8 bases had no gene match. The CDR3 is CASSSGPGLAGYNEQFF. The CDR3, as DNA: TGTGCCAGCAGCTCAGGACCGGGACTAGCGGGGTACAATGAGCAGTTCTTC.

The J gene is TRBJ2-7, the V gene TRBV4-2; 10 bases are a match to TRBD2. The junction had 15 bases not matched to a gene; V was cut back by 4 bases and J by 3 bases. Germline V CDR1 and CDR2: LGHNA, YNFKEQ. The CDR3 covers 18 residues. The CDR3 DNA is TGTGCCAGCAGCCGAACATCTAGCGGGGGTAGGGAACGCTACGAGCAGTACTTC. This encodes CASSRTSSGGRERYEQYF.